This TCR beta chain was sequenced for a study of Graves' ophthalmopathy and Graves' hyperthyroidism. Study findings and constraints: Detection in blood was also observed for most expanded thyroid clonotypes above 0.001 frequency.

CDR1 MNHEY and CDR2 SMNVEV come from the germline V gene (reference sequence). CDR3 size: 13 residues. Trimming shortened V by 3 bases and J by 6 bases, and 6 bases separated the two germline ends. Ten or more counts support this clonotype. Antigen specificity is unknown. The study amplified TCR beta CDR3 regions using RNA transcripts. An initial RT-PCR round employing HTBI primers preceded a second-round multiplex PCR. One entry per CDR3 protein results from TCRdb running MiXCR on the multiplex PCR reads. There are 300,000 to 450,000 distinct CDR3 sequences in the sample; about 18% occur only once, and 2.4% lies in the top ten.

What was sequenced was peripheral blood. The V gene is TRBV27, the J gene TRBJ1-6, with D uncertain. This receptor was obtained from an adult woman with stable Graves' hyperthyroidism. The CDR3 DNA reads as TGTGCCAGCAGTTTTAAGGCTAATTCACCCCTCCACTTT. Protein product: CASSFKANSPLHF.